The 9 T cell receptor beta chains in this list originate from one sample, sequenced in a study of shared clonotypes between healthy human individuals. Assay used: immunoSEQ multiplex PCR; TCRdb lists only in-frame clones, some missing. Altogether 1 million to 1.3 million clones are present, about 80% being singletons, with the ten largest covering 0.5% to 0.65%. Sequenced input: memory CD4+ T cells from PBMCs. This sample's subset: CD45RA-negative fraction. The source is a man between 18 and 29 years old in good health. Some clones in this sample may be carry-over from other donors' samples.

This clone has just one count. The J gene is TRBJ1-4, the V gene TRBV5-4; D is ambiguous. The V end was cut by 4 bases, the J end by 6 bases, with 16 bases between. CDR3 length equals 15 residues. Germline lookup yields CDR1 SGHNT and CDR2 YYREEE (reference sequence). This CDR3 reads CASSLGLGSHEKLFF. The CDR3, as DNA: TGTGCCAGCAGCCTGGGGTTGGGGTCCCATGAAAAACTGTTTTTT.

V and J are TRBV5-1 and TRBJ2-3, with TRBD1 matching over 7 bases. The CDR3 covers 14 residues. Germline V gene lookup returns CDR1 SGHRS and CDR2 YFSETQ. Unmatched junction bases numbered 4, after V lost 4 bases and J lost 2 bases. CDR3 bases: TGCGCCAGCAGCCCAGGGGGACCCACAGATACGCAGTATTTT. Protein: CASSPGGPTDTQYF.

In the case of this clone: This clone may be a read error of a much larger clone one base away. Other DNA sequences in this sample translate to the same CDR3. This rearrangement joins TRBV6-1 to TRBJ2-5; tentatively, D is TRBD1 (6 bases). This CDR3 comprises 12 residues. Germline CDR1 reads MNHNS; CDR2 reads SASEGT. V lost 7 bases to trimming and J lost 14 bases, with 20 bases between them. The CDR3 DNA follows: TGTGCCAGCACTGGACAGAGCTACGAGCAATACTTC. Translation: CASTGQSYEQYF.

The chain uses TRBV28 and TRBJ1-5; the match to TRBD1 covers 9 bases. This CDR3 has 15 amino acids. Per the germline V gene, CDR1 is MDHEN and CDR2 is SYDVKM. The V and J ends lost 8 bases and 4 bases, in that order; junction bases with no gene match: 9. CDR3: CASGWTGVGNQPQHF. The CDR3, as DNA: TGTGCCAGCGGGTGGACAGGGGTAGGGAATCAGCCCCAGCATTTT.

The chain has TRBV6-5 and TRBJ2-1; D remains unclear. The CDR3 length is 15 residues. Germline V lookup: CDR1 MNHEY, CDR2 SVGAGI. Trimming shortened V by 2 bases and J by 9 bases, and 17 bases separated the two germline ends. The CDR3 DNA reads as TGTGCCAGCAGTTACGGATTTAGGACCCTGCTTGAGCAGTTCTTC. Translation gives CASSYGFRTLLEQFF.

This rearrangement joins TRBV28 to TRBJ1-4; D possibly corresponds to TRBD1 (5 bases). CDR1 is MDHEN, CDR2 SYDVKM, per germline. This CDR3 region has 14 residues. V gave up 6 bases and J gave up 1 base, with 9 bases separating them. The DNA for the CDR3 is TGTGCCAGCAGCCGACAGTTAACTAATGAAAAACTGTTTTTT. Amino acids: CASSRQLTNEKLFF.

The chain employs TRBV6-6 and TRBJ1-1; D gene uncertain. The CDR3 runs 14 residues. V was clipped by 0 bases and J by 4 bases, with 9 bases between them. Germline V gene lookup returns CDR1 MNHNY and CDR2 SVGAGI (reference sequence). The CDR3 bases are TGTGCCAGCAGTTACTCGAGGTCCGTCACTGAAGCTTTCTTT. It codes for CASSYSRSVTEAFF.

As concerns this clone: The sample contains more than one DNA sequence encoding this CDR3. The chain joins TRBV5-1 to TRBJ1-4; TRBD1 agrees at 9 bases. CDR3 length equals 14 residues. V gave up 0 bases and J gave up 7 bases; unmatched junction bases: 1. From germline, CDR1 is SGHRS and CDR2 YFSETQ. This CDR3 is CASSLGQGGEKLFF. CDR3 nucleotide sequence: TGCGCCAGCAGCTTGGGACAGGGGGGTGAAAAACTGTTTTTT. Based on the CDR3 plus reference TRBV5-1 and TRBJ1-4, the full variable domain is KAGVTQTPRYLIKTRGQQVTLSCSPISGHRSVSWYQQTPGQGLQFLFEYFSETQRNKGNFPGRFSGRQFSNSRSEMNVSTLELGDSALYLCASSLGQGGEKLFFGSGTQLSVL.

This clone was recorded many times. The chain recombines TRBV20-1 with TRBJ1-2; D unresolved. V gave up 6 bases and J gave up 5 bases, with 10 bases separating them. Germline V CDR1 and CDR2: DFQATT, SNEGSKA (reference sequence). This CDR3 is built from 11 residues. CDR3: CSATLGYGYTF. CDR3 nucleotides: TGCAGTGCAACGCTAGGGTATGGCTACACCTTC.